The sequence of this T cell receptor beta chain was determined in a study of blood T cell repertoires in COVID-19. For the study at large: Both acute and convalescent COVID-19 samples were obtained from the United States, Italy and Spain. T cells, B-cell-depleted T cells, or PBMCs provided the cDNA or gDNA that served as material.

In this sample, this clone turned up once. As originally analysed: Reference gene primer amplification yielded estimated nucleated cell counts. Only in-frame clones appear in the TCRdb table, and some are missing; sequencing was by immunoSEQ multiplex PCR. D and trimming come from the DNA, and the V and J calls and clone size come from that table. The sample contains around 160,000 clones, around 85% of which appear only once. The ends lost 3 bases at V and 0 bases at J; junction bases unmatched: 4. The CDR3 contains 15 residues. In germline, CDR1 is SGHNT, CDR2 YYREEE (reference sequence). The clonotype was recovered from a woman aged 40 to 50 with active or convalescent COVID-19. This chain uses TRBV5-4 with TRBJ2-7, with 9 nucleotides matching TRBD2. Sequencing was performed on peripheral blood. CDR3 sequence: CASSSLAGSSYEQYF. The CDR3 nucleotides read TGTGCCAGCAGCTCCCTAGCGGGGAGCTCCTACGAGCAGTACTTC.